A few counts support the clone carrying this T cell receptor beta chain. The entry originates in a study of blood T cell repertoires in COVID-19. The overall study: The samples span acute and convalescent COVID-19 from the United States, Italy and Spain.

Trimming left V 0 bases short and J 1 base short, with 15 bases between. The germline gives CDR1 LGHNA, CDR2 YSLEER. The CDR3 is 17 amino acids. Sequenced by immunoSEQ multiplex PCR; TCRdb stores in-frame clones only, minus some. The profile shows approximately 67,000 clones, about 90% of them singletons. The rearrangement links TRBV4-3 to TRBJ1-1; D gene ambiguous. The source of this sequence is a human donor in a cohort sampled during active COVID-19. Sequencing input: peripheral blood. The CDR3 is CASSQEGGMGSNTEAFF. CDR3 DNA sequence: TGCGCCAGCAGCCAAGAAGGAGGGATGGGTTCGAACACTGAAGCTTTCTTT.